One sample yielded the 25 T cell receptor beta chains listed below, sequenced in a study of blood T cell repertoires in COVID-19. Produced via immunoSEQ multiplex PCR; TCRdb's table is partial and in-frame only. In the table there are over 250,000 clones, 91% of which are singletons. The sequencing input was peripheral blood. The receptors originated from a person aged 18 to 30 with COVID-19, enrolled during active disease.

This chain links TRBV5-1 with TRBJ2-7; 14 bases line up with TRBD2. This CDR3 is built from 15 residues. Germline V lookup: CDR1 SGHRS, CDR2 YFSETQ. J lost 5 bases, V lost 4 bases, and 5 bases had no gene match. CDR3 sequence reads: CASSPGTSGRNEQYF. The CDR3 region has the DNA TGCGCCAGCAGCCCCGGGACTAGCGGGAGAAACGAGCAGTACTTC.

V is TRBV7-2 and J is TRBJ2-7; D is undetermined. The CDR3 covers 12 residues. Between the trimmed V and J ends, which lost 1 base and 7 bases, there was a span of 8 bases. Per the germline V gene, CDR1 is SGHTA and CDR2 is FQGNSA. The chain's CDR3 is CASSLGLGEQYF. In DNA, the CDR3 is TGTGCCAGCAGCTTAGGGCTAGGAGAGCAGTACTTC. Drawing the rest from reference TRBV7-2 and TRBJ2-7, the complete variable domain is GAGVSQSPSNKVTEKGKDVELRCDPISGHTALYWYRQSLGQGLEFLIYFQGNSAPDKSGLPSDRFSAERTGGSVSTLTIQRTQQEDSAVYLCASSLGLGEQYFGPGTRLTVT.

The chain joins TRBV11-3 to TRBJ2-2; D remains ambiguous. Trimming cost V 0 bases and J 1 base, with 3 bases left between them. Germline values: CDR1 SGHNT, CDR2 YENEEA. The CDR3 contains 14 residues. CDR3 in DNA: TGTGCCAGCAGCTTAGATCAGAACACCGGGGAGCTGTTTTTT. This gives the protein CASSLDQNTGELFF.

The table lists this clone with a count of one. The genes are TRBV12-3 or TRBV12-4 and TRBJ2-4, with 8 positions matching TRBD2. The CDR3 is 13 amino acids. J was trimmed by 13 bases and V by 6 bases; bases with no gene match: 11. This CDR3 reads CASRPPGLVRQYF. DNA for the CDR3: TGTGCCAGCAGGCCTCCGGGACTAGTTCGGCAGTACTTC.

The rearrangement joins TRBV7-9 to TRBJ2-2, with TRBD2 matching 14 bases. CDR1 is SEHNR and CDR2 is FQNEAQ in the germline V gene (reference sequence). The CDR3 sequence is 17 residues long. Germline trimming cut 6 bases from V and 6 bases from J; bases unmatched to any gene: 9. CDR3 in amino acids: CASRPPGLAGAAGELFF. CDR3 nucleotides: TGTGCCAGCAGACCACCGGGACTAGCGGGAGCGGCCGGGGAGCTGTTTTTT.

The gene calls are TRBV7-8 and TRBJ1-2; maybe TRBD1 (6 bases). Between the trimmed V and J ends, which lost 6 bases and 1 base, there was a span of 12 bases. This CDR3 is 14 amino acids long. Germline lookup yields CDR1 SGHVS and CDR2 FQNEAQ. The chain's CDR3 is CASSHRENNYGYTF. The DNA of the CDR3 is TGTGCCAGCAGTCACAGGGAAAATAACTATGGCTACACCTTC.

The chain is built from TRBV7-8 and TRBJ2-3; TRBD2 aligns across 15 bases. The CDR3 sequence is 16 residues long. CDR1 and CDR2 from the germline V gene are SGHVS and FQNEAQ. The V and J ends lost 6 bases and 2 bases, in that order; junction bases with no gene match: 3. The CDR3 region is CASRGLAGGFTDTQYF. CDR3 coding DNA: TGTGCCAGCAGGGGACTAGCGGGAGGTTTCACAGATACGCAGTATTTT.

The genes are TRBV7-8 and TRBJ2-7; the D gene is possibly TRBD1 (5 bases). In germline, CDR1 is SGHVS, CDR2 FQNEAQ. V dropped 8 bases and J dropped 1 base, with 15 bases sitting between them. The CDR3 runs 14 residues. CDR3 amino acids: CASGTSTVSYEQYF. The CDR3 DNA follows: TGTGCCAGCGGAACTTCGACAGTTTCCTACGAGCAGTACTTC. Using reference TRBV7-8 and TRBJ2-7 for the parts outside the CDR3, the full variable domain is GAGVSQSPRYKVAKRGQDVALRCDPISGHVSLFWYQQALGQGPEFLTYFQNEAQLDKSGLPSDRFFAERPEGSVSTLKIQRTQQEDSAVYLCASGTSTVSYEQYFGPGTRLTVT.

This clone was seen more than once but under ten times. This chain uses TRBV27 with TRBJ1-2; 8 positions match TRBD1. The germline V gene encodes CDR1 MNHEY and CDR2 SMNVEV (reference sequence). CDR3 length equals 15 residues. V was clipped by 5 bases and J by 2 bases; unmatched bases: 7. The CDR3 DNA follows: TGTGCCAGCAGTCCTCAGGGGGCTATAAACTATGGCTACACCTTC. This encodes CASSPQGAINYGYTF.

J is TRBJ2-5 and V is TRBV7-9; tentatively, D is TRBD1 (6 bases). The CDR3 covers 16 residues. V dropped 2 bases and J dropped 1 base, with 14 bases sitting between them. Per the germline V gene, CDR1 is SEHNR and CDR2 is FQNEAQ (reference sequence). The CDR3 DNA reads TGTGCCAGCAGCTTATTAGGGGGTGAAGGCCAAGAGACCCAGTACTTC. It codes for CASSLLGGEGQETQYF.

This chain joins TRBV9 and TRBJ1-1; tentatively, D is TRBD1 (6 bases). CDR1 is SGDLS and CDR2 is YYNGEE in the germline V gene. Between the trimmed V and J ends, which lost 4 bases and 7 bases, there was a span of 17 bases. The CDR3 has 14 amino acids. The CDR3 DNA follows: TGTGCCAGCAGCTCGTGGGGGGGGCAAGGTGAAGCTTTCTTT. This encodes CASSSWGGQGEAFF.

This clone was counted a single time. The genes are TRBV9 and TRBJ2-5; 7 nucleotides line up with TRBD2. CDR1 SGDLS and CDR2 YYNGEE come from the germline V gene. V was clipped by 4 bases and J by 7 bases; unmatched bases: 4. The CDR3 extends over 12 amino acids. The CDR3: CASSPPGGTQYF. DNA for the CDR3: TGTGCCAGCAGCCCCCCGGGGGGGACCCAGTACTTC.

This clone is a singleton in its sample. V usage is TRBV4-1 and J usage is TRBJ2-5; D may be TRBD2 (6 bases). Germline assignment: CDR1 MGHRA and CDR2 YSYEKL. The V gene lost 3 bases and the J gene lost 0 bases, with 11 bases spanning the gap. This CDR3 comprises 15 residues. The CDR3, as DNA: TGCGCCAGCAGCCACCTCGGGGGTTACCAAGAGACCCAGTACTTC. This encodes CASSHLGGYQETQYF.

This sequence joins TRBV9 and TRBJ2-1, with 8 positions matching TRBD2. CDR3 length: 15 residues. Germline CDR1 and CDR2: SGDLS and YYNGEE. J was trimmed by 6 bases and V by 0 bases; bases with no gene match: 5. CDR3 coding DNA: TGTGCCAGCAGCGTAGTAGCGGGACCATCCAATGAGCAGTTCTTC. Amino acids: CASSVVAGPSNEQFF.

The V call is TRBV10-2, the J call TRBJ1-5; D call uncertain. The CDR3 is made up of 15 amino acids. Germline V CDR1 and CDR2: WSHSY, SAAADI. V dropped 2 bases and J dropped 1 base, with 9 bases sitting between them. CDR3 in DNA: TGCGCCAGCAGTGAGGCGGGGAGAAGCAATCAGCCCCAGCATTTT. Residues: CASSEAGRSNQPQHF.

V usage is TRBV28 and J usage is TRBJ1-5; D is unclear. This CDR3 has 16 amino acids. The germline V and J ends were trimmed by 6 bases and 5 bases, with 20 bases remaining between them. In germline, CDR1 is MDHEN, CDR2 SYDVKM. The CDR3 DNA follows: TGTGCCAGCAGGCATATAGGACTGGGTCCGGATCAGCCCCAGCATTTT. Protein sequence: CASRHIGLGPDQPQHF.

The V gene is TRBV6-4, the J gene TRBJ2-5; TRBD2 aligns across 9 bases. Per germline, CDR1 MRHNA and CDR2 SNTAGT. There are 17 residues in the CDR3. V gave up 5 bases and J gave up 4 bases; unmatched junction bases: 14. The CDR3 bases are TGTGCCAGCAGTCCAACGGGGGCGGGAGGGAATGGAGAGACCCAGTACTTC. Translated: CASSPTGAGGNGETQYF.

This clone has just one count. CDR3 DNA sequence: TGTGCCAGCAGTTTGACTAGCGGGAGTATAAATGAGCAGTTCTTC. It encodes CASSLTSGSINEQFF. The chain carries TRBV6-5 and TRBJ2-1; TRBD2 aligns across 12 bases. After removal of 4 bases from V and 7 bases from J, the junction contained 5 bases not matched to a gene. The germline CDR1 and CDR2 sequences are MNHEY and SVGAGI. The CDR3 is 15 amino acids.

The V and J genes are TRBV5-1 and TRBJ1-1; D gene uncertain. V was shortened by 1 base and J by 3 bases, with 10 bases between the two germline ends. From germline, CDR1 is SGHRS and CDR2 YFSETQ. This CDR3 comprises 14 residues. The CDR3 reads CASSLTGAYTEAFF. CDR3 DNA sequence: TGCGCCAGCAGCTTGACCGGAGCCTACACTGAAGCTTTCTTT.

The chain links TRBV6-2 or TRBV6-3 to TRBJ2-5; D gene unclear. V was shortened by 3 bases and J by 2 bases, with 4 bases between the two germline ends. Germline-derived CDR1 and CDR2 are MNHEY and SVGEGT. The CDR3 sequence is 12 residues long. Here the CDR3 DNA reads TGTGCCAGCAGTTATGTACAAGAGACCCAGTACTTC. It codes for CASSYVQETQYF.

The genes are TRBV5-4 and TRBJ2-2, with TRBD2 identical over 9 bases. The CDR3 is made up of 16 amino acids. V trimming: 0 bases; J trimming: 4 bases; junction bases outside the gene matches: 4. Germline V gene sequence: CDR1 SGHNT, CDR2 YYREEE (reference sequence). CDR3 loop: CASSLGREGGTGELFF. CDR3 in DNA: TGTGCCAGCAGCTTGGGGCGGGAGGGCGGCACCGGGGAGCTGTTTTTT.

The V gene is TRBV12-3 or TRBV12-4, the J gene TRBJ2-7, with 8 bases that match TRBD2. With 9 bases clipped from V and 2 bases from J, the junction kept 6 bases outside the gene matches. CDR3 size: 13 residues. The CDR3: CASSAGVPYEQYF. The CDR3 DNA reads TGTGCCAGTTCAGCGGGGGTACCCTACGAGCAGTACTTC.

The V call is TRBV19, the J call TRBJ2-1; 7 bases match TRBD2. Germline assignment: CDR1 LNHDA and CDR2 SQIVND (reference sequence). The CDR3 spans 13 residues. J lost 1 base, V lost 8 bases, and 2 bases had no gene match. CDR3 sequence: CASGDYSYNEQFF. CDR3 bases: TGTGCCAGTGGGGACTATTCCTACAATGAGCAGTTCTTC.

The chain combines TRBV28 with TRBJ2-3, with 8 nucleotides matching TRBD1. Germline V lookup: CDR1 MDHEN, CDR2 SYDVKM. The CDR3 length is 17 residues. V gave up 5 bases and J gave up 2 bases; unmatched junction bases: 12. The CDR3: CASSPLPTGAYTDTQYF. The CDR3, as DNA: TGTGCCAGCAGTCCCCTCCCGACAGGGGCGTACACAGATACGCAGTATTTT.

This clone was seen only once. V usage is TRBV28 and J usage is TRBJ1-5; D remains ambiguous. V lost 3 bases and J 9 bases, leaving 9 bases between the germline ends. The CDR3 runs 12 residues. Germline-derived CDR1 and CDR2 are MDHEN and SYDVKM. This chain's CDR3 is CASSFVVRPQHF. For the CDR3, the DNA is TGTGCCAGCAGTTTTGTAGTCCGGCCCCAGCATTTT.